The entry below describes one T cell receptor (beta chain). V lost 4 bases and J lost 0, with 10 bases in between. Looked up from germline, CDR1 is LGHDT and CDR2 is YNNKEL (reference sequence). The CDR3 covers 15 residues. Sequenced by immunoSEQ multiplex PCR; TCRdb stores in-frame clones only, minus some. Among 100,000 to 150,000 clones listed, less than 90% were seen once. This entry comes from a study of blood T cell repertoires in COVID-19. Study-level information: The United States, Italy and Spain were the sources of the acute and convalescent COVID-19 samples.

This chain links TRBV3-1 (or the pseudogene TRBV3-2) with TRBJ1-3, with a weak D call TRBD1 (5 bases). This clonotype was sampled from an elderly man with active or convalescent COVID-19. Sequencing used peripheral blood. The CDR3 spells CASSLGGSSGNTIYF. The CDR3 DNA reads as TGTGCCAGCAGCCTCGGGGGGAGCTCTGGAAACACCATATATTTT.